This T cell receptor (beta chain) was sequenced for a study of T cells in localized non-small cell lung cancer. The study's findings and limits: Adjacent lung was found to contain a median roughly 60 of the top 100 tumor clones.

TCRdb's table, derived via immunoSEQ multiplex PCR, lists solely in-frame clones and lacks some. The data show under 40,000 clones, more than 65% seen once. A note on this clone: Its antigen is as yet unknown.

V was pared by 3 bases and J by 1 base, with 3 bases between. This CDR3 spans 13 amino acids. Germline CDR1 SGHAT, CDR2 FQDESV (reference sequence). Source: peripheral blood, taken before any cancer treatment. This chain joins TRBV11-1 and TRBJ2-2; D not resolved. This receptor was taken from a male donor at least 60 years old with stage III squamous cell lung carcinoma. The CDR3 loop is CASSLKNTGELFF. CDR3 DNA sequence: TGTGCCAGCAGCTTGAAGAACACCGGGGAGCTGTTTTTT.